This entry features one T cell receptor beta chain sequence. The source of the sample is a study of CD8 T cells in Susac syndrome. Reverse transcription used about 0.5 to 1 ug RNA and random hexamers. One entry per CDR3 protein, called by TCRdb with MiXCR from the immunoSEQ multiplex PCR reads. The data hold about 140,000 distinct CDR3 sequences, with roughly 94% observed a single time. The source of this sequence is a human donor in good health. Sequenced material: CD4+ T cells from PBMCs.

CDR3 loop: CASSEGQGYEQYF. DNA for the CDR3: TGTGCCAGCAGTGAGGGACAGGGGTACGAGCAGTACTTC. V is TRBV27 and J is TRBJ2-7, with 10 bases lining up with TRBD1. Germline trimming cut 5 bases from V and 4 bases from J; bases unmatched to any gene: 2. CDR3 size: 13 residues. The germline gives CDR1 MNHEY, CDR2 SMNVEV (reference sequence).